Listed here are 7 T cell receptor beta chains from one sample, sequenced in a study of blood T cell repertoires in COVID-19. Sequencing used immunoSEQ multiplex PCR; TCRdb keeps in-frame clones, though not all of them. The sample contains 250,000 to 300,000 clones, 81% of which appear only once. The sequencing input was peripheral blood. Receptors were obtained from an older woman with active or convalescent COVID-19.

The V and J genes are TRBV6-4 and TRBJ2-1; 9 bases map to TRBD2. The CDR3 covers 15 residues. After removal of 4 bases from V and 9 bases from J, the junction contained 10 bases not matched to a gene. Germline V lookup: CDR1 MRHNA, CDR2 SNTAGT. The CDR3 nucleotides are TGTGCCAGCAGTGGTCTAGCGGGGTCTGTCAGTGAGCAGTTCTTC. Amino acid sequence: CASSGLAGSVSEQFF.

The V gene is TRBV12-5, the J gene TRBJ2-3; 7 positions agree with TRBD2. The CDR3 is made up of 14 amino acids. Looked up from germline, CDR1 is LGHNT and CDR2 is FRNRAP. Trimming took 7 bases from V and 4 from J; bases not matched to a gene: 8. DNA of the CDR3: TGTGCTAGTGCCCTTACCCGGGGGGCAGATACGCAGTATTTT. Protein: CASALTRGADTQYF.

The rearrangement uses TRBV19 and TRBJ2-1, with TRBD1 matching 10 bases. This CDR3 has 16 amino acids. The ends lost 8 bases at V and 0 bases at J; junction bases unmatched: 7. Per the germline V gene, CDR1 is LNHDA and CDR2 is SQIVND (reference sequence). This chain's CDR3 is CASAGQGDSSYNEQFF. CDR3 DNA: TGTGCCAGTGCAGGACAGGGGGACAGCTCCTACAATGAGCAGTTCTTC.

The chain uses TRBV2 and TRBJ1-2, with TRBD1 as a possible D gene (5 bases). V was trimmed by 4 bases and J by 3 bases, leaving 24 bases between them. The V gene's germline CDR1 is SNHLY and CDR2 FYNNEI. The CDR3 covers 18 residues. CDR3 in amino acids: CASSAWGVYIRLDYGYTF. The CDR3 region has the DNA TGTGCCAGCAGTGCGTGGGGCGTTTATATCCGCCTCGACTATGGCTACACCTTC.

The V and J genes are TRBV6-1 and TRBJ1-6; 7 bases are a match to TRBD1. The length of the CDR3 is 14 residues. Per germline, CDR1 MNHNS and CDR2 SASEGT. V was pared by 3 bases and J by 10 bases, with 6 bases of the junction left unmatched. CDR3 DNA: TGTGCCAGCAGTGAGCCGGGACAGAACTCACCCCTCCACTTT. Protein: CASSEPGQNSPLHF.

The chain joins TRBV12-3 or TRBV12-4 to TRBJ2-7; a possible D gene is TRBD2 (5 bases). The CDR3 consists of 13 residues. The germline V and J ends were trimmed by 3 bases and 2 bases, with 8 bases remaining between them. The CDR3 loop is CASSFGRTYEQYF. CDR3 coding DNA: TGTGCCAGCAGTTTTGGGAGAACCTACGAGCAGTACTTC.

The CDR3 sequence: CASSSHDPGYGYTF. The DNA for the CDR3 is TGTGCCAGCAGTTCCCACGATCCGGGGTATGGCTACACCTTC. The J gene is TRBJ1-2, the V gene TRBV6-5; D gene unclear. V lost 4 bases and J lost 5, with 14 bases in between. The germline V gene has CDR1 MNHEY and CDR2 SVGAGI. This CDR3 is 14 amino acids long.